This passage covers 10 T cell receptor beta chains from one sample sequenced in a study of cytomegalovirus exposure and HLA in healthy donors. The protocol was immunoSEQ multiplex PCR, while the TCRdb copy is restricted to in-frame clones and leaves out a portion. The sample holds 220,000 or so clones, around 80% seen once. Sequenced sample: PBMCs. These receptors originate from a woman aged 25-40 years in good health and CMV-seropositive.

The rearrangement joins TRBV27 to TRBJ1-2, with 10 bases fitting TRBD1. Per the germline V gene, CDR1 is MNHEY and CDR2 is SMNVEV (reference sequence). The CDR3 contains 14 residues. Losses at the gene ends were 5 bases for V and 8 bases for J; bases not matched to a gene: 8. Written as DNA, the CDR3 is TGTGCCAGCAGTGTACTGGGACAGGGGAAGGGCTACACCTTC. Translated: CASSVLGQGKGYTF.

The gene calls are TRBV5-1 and TRBJ1-1; the D gene is possibly TRBD1 (5 bases). Per germline, CDR1 SGHRS and CDR2 YFSETQ. V dropped 1 base and J dropped 2 bases, with 9 bases sitting between them. This CDR3 is built from 14 residues. CDR3 amino acids: CASSLMQGNTEAFF. The CDR3 DNA reads TGCGCCAGCAGCTTGATGCAGGGTAACACTGAAGCTTTCTTT.

This chain links TRBV7-3 with TRBJ2-7; D not resolved. Trimming pared 6 bases from V and 2 bases from J, leaving 20 bases between. The CDR3 has 16 residues. The germline CDR1 and CDR2 sequences are SGHTA and FQGTGA. This CDR3 is CASSCDINLLPYEQYF. The CDR3 coding sequence is TGTGCCAGCAGTTGCGACATAAACCTACTCCCCTACGAGCAGTACTTC.

This clone was counted at least ten times. This sequence joins TRBV4-1 and TRBJ1-5, with D maybe TRBD1 (5 bases). Germline CDR1 reads MGHRA; CDR2 reads YSYEKL. The V end lost 4 bases, the J end lost 0 bases, and 19 bases lay between the germline ends. This CDR3 is built from 18 residues. The CDR3 DNA follows: TGCGCCAGCAGCCCTAGCGCGACAGCGTTCATTAGCAATCAGCCCCAGCATTTT. Residues: CASSPSATAFISNQPQHF.

The rearrangement uses TRBV6-5 and TRBJ1-4; D may be TRBD1 (5 bases). This CDR3 has 13 amino acids. With 8 bases removed from V and 4 bases from J, the gap between germline ends came to 11 bases. Looked up from germline, CDR1 is MNHEY and CDR2 is SVGAGI. CDR3 DNA: TGTGCCAGCCAACGGGACTATAATGAAAAACTGTTTTTT. The encoded protein is CASQRDYNEKLFF.

V gene TRBV11-3 combines with J gene TRBJ2-7; the match to TRBD2 covers 11 bases. The V and J ends lost 4 bases and 6 bases, in that order; junction bases with no gene match: 8. The CDR3 has 15 residues. CDR1 and CDR2 (germline): SGHNT, YENEEA. CDR3: CASSSGLAGRGEQYF. The DNA of the CDR3 is TGTGCCAGCAGCTCCGGACTAGCGGGCCGGGGCGAGCAGTACTTC.

This clone was counted between two and nine times. This chain uses TRBV30 with TRBJ1-1, with D uncertain. This CDR3 has 11 residues. Germline CDR1 is GTSNPN and CDR2 is SVGIG (reference sequence). V was cut by 3 bases and J by 8 bases, with 10 bases left in between. CDR3 sequence: CAWRANSEAFF. DNA of the CDR3: TGTGCCTGGAGGGCGAACTCAGAAGCTTTCTTT.

This clone has only one observation. The chain carries TRBV29-1 and TRBJ2-7, with 13 bases that match TRBD2. The CDR3 covers 15 residues. Per germline, CDR1 SQVTM and CDR2 ANQGSEA. Trimming removed 6 bases from V and 4 bases from J; junction bases left unmatched: 9. The CDR3 nucleotides read TGCAGCGTCCGACTAGCGGGAGGATCAGGGTACGAGCAGTACTTC. Its translation: CSVRLAGGSGYEQYF.

The chain combines TRBV7-2 with TRBJ2-7; D is undetermined. V was clipped by 5 bases and J by 1 base, with 9 bases between them. CDR1 SGHTA and CDR2 FQGNSA come from the germline V gene. CDR3 size: 13 residues. The CDR3 loop reads CASSQSFSYEQYF. The CDR3 DNA follows: TGTGCCAGCAGCCAGTCTTTTTCCTACGAGCAGTACTTC.

V gene TRBV7-9 combines with J gene TRBJ2-7; no reliable D call. V was shortened by 8 bases and J by 9 bases, with 11 bases between the two germline ends. The CDR3 consists of 10 residues. Germline CDR1 is SEHNR and CDR2 is FQNEAQ (reference sequence). For the CDR3, the DNA is TGTGCCAGCGGACCAGATGGGCAGTACTTC. Encoded protein: CASGPDGQYF. The full variable domain, completed using reference TRBV7-9 and TRBJ2-7, is DTGVSQNPRHKITKRGQNVTFRCDPISEHNRLYWYRQTLGQGPEFLTYFQNEAQLEKSRLLSDRFSAERPKGSFSTLEIQRTEQGDSAMYLCASGPDGQYFGPGTRLTVT.